The present entry profiles one T cell receptor beta chain with its context. Study members were between about 18 and 100 years old and lived in 20 to 30 US regions. Sequencing used immunoSEQ multiplex PCR; TCRdb keeps in-frame clones, though not all of them. The sample records roughly 250,000 clones, 75% to 90% being singletons. The trim removed 6 bases at V and 4 bases at J, leaving 7 bases unmatched. The CDR3 is 16 residues long. The germline V gene encodes CDR1 MNHEY and CDR2 SMNVEV (reference sequence). This sample was taken from a study of blood T cell repertoires in COVID-19. The overall study: PBMCs, B-cell-depleted T cells, or T cells provided the cDNA or gDNA that made up the material.

The chain links TRBV27 to TRBJ2-2; TRBD2 matches at 11 bases. The receptor was isolated from a woman under 30 who had recovered from COVID-19. The sequenced sample was PBMCs or T cells enriched from blood (not recorded which). The CDR3 DNA is TGTGCCAGCAGCTTAGCGGGGGGGCACAGCACCGGGGAGCTGTTTTTT. Protein: CASSLAGGHSTGELFF.